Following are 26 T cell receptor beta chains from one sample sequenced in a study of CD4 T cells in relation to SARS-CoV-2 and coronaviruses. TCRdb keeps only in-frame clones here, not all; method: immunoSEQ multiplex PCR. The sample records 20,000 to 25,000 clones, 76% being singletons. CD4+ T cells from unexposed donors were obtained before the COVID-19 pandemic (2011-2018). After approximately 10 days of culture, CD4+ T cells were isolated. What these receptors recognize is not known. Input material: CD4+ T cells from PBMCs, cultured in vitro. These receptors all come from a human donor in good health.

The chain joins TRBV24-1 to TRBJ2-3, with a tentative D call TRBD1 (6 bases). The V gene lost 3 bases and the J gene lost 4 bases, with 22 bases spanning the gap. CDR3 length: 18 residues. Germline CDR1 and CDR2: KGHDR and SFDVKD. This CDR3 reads CATSDASGTPSSPDTQYF. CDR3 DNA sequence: TGTGCCACCAGTGATGCTTCCGGGACACCAAGTAGTCCAGATACGCAGTATTTT.

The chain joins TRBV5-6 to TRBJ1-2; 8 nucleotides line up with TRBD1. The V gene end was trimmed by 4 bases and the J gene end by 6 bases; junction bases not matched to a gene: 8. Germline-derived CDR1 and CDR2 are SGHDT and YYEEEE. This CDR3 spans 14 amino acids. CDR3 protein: CASSSRSGGDGYTF. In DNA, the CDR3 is TGTGCCAGCAGCAGCAGGTCAGGGGGCGATGGCTACACCTTC.

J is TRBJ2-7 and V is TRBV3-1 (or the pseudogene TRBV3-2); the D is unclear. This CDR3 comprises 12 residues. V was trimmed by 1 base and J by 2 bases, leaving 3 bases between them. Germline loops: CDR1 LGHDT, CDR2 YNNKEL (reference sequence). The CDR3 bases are TGTGCCAGCAGCCAAGTAACCTACGAGCAGTACTTC. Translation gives CASSQVTYEQYF.

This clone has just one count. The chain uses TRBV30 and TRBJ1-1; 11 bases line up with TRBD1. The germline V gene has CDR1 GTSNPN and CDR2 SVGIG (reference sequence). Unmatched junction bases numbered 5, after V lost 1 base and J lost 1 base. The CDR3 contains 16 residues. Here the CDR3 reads CAWSAGTGGRNTEAFF. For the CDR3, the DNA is TGTGCCTGGAGTGCGGGGACAGGGGGAAGGAACACTGAAGCTTTCTTT.

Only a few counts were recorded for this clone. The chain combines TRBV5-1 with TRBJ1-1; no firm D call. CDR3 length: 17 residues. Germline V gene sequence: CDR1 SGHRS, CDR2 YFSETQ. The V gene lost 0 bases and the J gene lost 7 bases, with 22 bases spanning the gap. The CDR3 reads CASSLAPRGGQALEAFF. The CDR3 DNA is TGCGCCAGCAGCTTGGCCCCCCGGGGTGGGCAGGCCCTTGAAGCTTTCTTT.

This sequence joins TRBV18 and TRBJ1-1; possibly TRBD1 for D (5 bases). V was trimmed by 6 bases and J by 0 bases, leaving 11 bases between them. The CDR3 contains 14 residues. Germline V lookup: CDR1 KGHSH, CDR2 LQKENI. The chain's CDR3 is CASSETEMNTEAFF. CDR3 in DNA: TGTGCCAGCTCCGAGACAGAGATGAACACTGAAGCTTTCTTT.

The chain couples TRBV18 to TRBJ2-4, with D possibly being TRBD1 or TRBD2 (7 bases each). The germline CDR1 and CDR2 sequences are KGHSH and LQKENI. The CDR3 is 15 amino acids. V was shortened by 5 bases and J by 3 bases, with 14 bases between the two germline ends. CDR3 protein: CASSLPRGGKNIQYF. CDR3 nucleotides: TGTGCCAGCTCATTACCCAGGGGGGGCAAAAACATTCAGTACTTC. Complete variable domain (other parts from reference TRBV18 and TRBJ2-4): NAGVMQNPRHLVRRRGQEARLRCSPMKGHSHVYWYRQLPEEGLKFMVYLQKENIIDESGMPKERFSAEFPKEGPSILRIQQVVRGDSAAYFCASSLPRGGKNIQYFGAGTRLSVL.

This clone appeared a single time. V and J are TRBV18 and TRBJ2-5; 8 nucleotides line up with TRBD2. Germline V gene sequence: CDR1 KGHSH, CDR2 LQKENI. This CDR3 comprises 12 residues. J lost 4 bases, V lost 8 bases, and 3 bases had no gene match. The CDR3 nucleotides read TGTGCCAGCCGGGAGGGGTCAGAGACCCAGTACTTC. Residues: CASREGSETQYF.

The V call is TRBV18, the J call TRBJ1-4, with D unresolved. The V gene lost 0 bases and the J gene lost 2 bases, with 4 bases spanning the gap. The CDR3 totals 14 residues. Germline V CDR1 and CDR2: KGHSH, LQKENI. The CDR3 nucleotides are TGTGCCAGCTCACCACCGATCACTAATGAAAAACTGTTTTTT. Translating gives CASSPPITNEKLFF.

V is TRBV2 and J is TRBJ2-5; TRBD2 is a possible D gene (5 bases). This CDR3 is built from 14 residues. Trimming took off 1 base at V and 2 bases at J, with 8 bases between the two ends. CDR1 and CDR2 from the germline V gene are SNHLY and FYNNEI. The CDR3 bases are TGTGCCAGCAGTGAAGGGACTCATCAAGAGACCCAGTACTTC. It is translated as CASSEGTHQETQYF.

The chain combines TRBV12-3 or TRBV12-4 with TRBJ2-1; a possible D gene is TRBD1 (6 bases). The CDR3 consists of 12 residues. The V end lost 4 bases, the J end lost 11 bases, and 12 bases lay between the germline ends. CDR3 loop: CASSSLRGKQFF. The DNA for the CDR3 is TGTGCCAGCAGTTCCCTCAGGGGTAAGCAGTTCTTC.

The CDR3 DNA follows: TGTGCCAGCAGCCATATCCCTTATCGGGGGGGGCTCGACTATGGCTACACCTTC. Protein: CASSHIPYRGGLDYGYTF. The V gene is TRBV14, the J gene TRBJ1-2; a possible D gene is TRBD1 (6 bases). With 3 bases removed from V and 3 bases from J, the gap between germline ends came to 23 bases. This CDR3 spans 18 amino acids. The germline gives CDR1 SGHDN, CDR2 FVKESK.

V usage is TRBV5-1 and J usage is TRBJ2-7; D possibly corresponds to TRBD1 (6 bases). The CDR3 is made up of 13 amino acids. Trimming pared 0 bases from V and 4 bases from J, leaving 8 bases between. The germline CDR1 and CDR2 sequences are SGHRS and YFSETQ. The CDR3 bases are TGCGCCAGCAGCTTGGCGGACAGATACGAGCAGTACTTC. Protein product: CASSLADRYEQYF.

The CDR3 bases are TGTGCCAGCAGGGATCCTAGGGGGGCCAACGTCCTGACTTTC. It encodes CASRDPRGANVLTF. The rearrangement joins TRBV2 to TRBJ2-6; D is ambiguous. The CDR3 consists of 14 residues. V lost 6 bases, J lost 4 bases, and 10 bases lay in between. Germline CDR1 and CDR2: SNHLY and FYNNEI.

The CDR3 loop reads CASSEIDDAKAGNTIYF. CDR3 coding DNA: TGTGCCAGCAGTGAAATCGACGACGCTAAGGCCGGAAACACCATATATTTT. This rearrangement joins TRBV2 to TRBJ1-3; D call uncertain. Trimming stripped 2 bases from V and 4 bases from J, with 18 bases between. CDR1 SNHLY and CDR2 FYNNEI come from the germline V gene. This CDR3 has 17 residues.

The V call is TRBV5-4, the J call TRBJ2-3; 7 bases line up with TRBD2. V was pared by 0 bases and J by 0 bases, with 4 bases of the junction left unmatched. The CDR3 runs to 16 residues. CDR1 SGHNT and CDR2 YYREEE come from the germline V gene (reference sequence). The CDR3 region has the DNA TGTGCCAGCAGCTTGGGTCTAGCGGTGAGCACAGATACGCAGTATTTT. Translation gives CASSLGLAVSTDTQYF.

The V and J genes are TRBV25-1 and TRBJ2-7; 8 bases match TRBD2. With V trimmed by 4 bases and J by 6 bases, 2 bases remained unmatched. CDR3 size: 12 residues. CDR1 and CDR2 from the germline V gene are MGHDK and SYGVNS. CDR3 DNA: TGTGCCAGCAGTGTCGGGGGGGGCGAGCAGTACTTC. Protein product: CASSVGGGEQYF.

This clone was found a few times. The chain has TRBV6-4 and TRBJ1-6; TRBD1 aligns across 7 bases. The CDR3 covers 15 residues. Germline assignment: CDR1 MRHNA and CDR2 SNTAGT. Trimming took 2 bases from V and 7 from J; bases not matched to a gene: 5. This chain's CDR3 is CASSDGQGENSPLHF. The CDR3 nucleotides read TGTGCCAGCAGTGACGGCCAGGGGGAAAATTCACCCCTCCACTTT.

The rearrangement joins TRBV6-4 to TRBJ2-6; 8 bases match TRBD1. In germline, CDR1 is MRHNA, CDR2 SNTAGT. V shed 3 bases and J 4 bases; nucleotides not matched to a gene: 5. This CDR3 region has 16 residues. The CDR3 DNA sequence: TGTGCCAGCAGTGAAGACAGGGGAACGGGGGCCAACGTCCTGACTTTC. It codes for CASSEDRGTGANVLTF.

CDR3 DNA sequence: TGTGCCAGCTCACCCACTAGCAATGAGCAGTTCTTC. Translating gives CASSPTSNEQFF. The chain links TRBV18 to TRBJ2-1; possible D gene TRBD2, 5 bases. The V and J ends lost 3 bases and 6 bases respectively, with 6 bases between them. Germline V lookup: CDR1 KGHSH, CDR2 LQKENI. The CDR3 length is 12 residues.

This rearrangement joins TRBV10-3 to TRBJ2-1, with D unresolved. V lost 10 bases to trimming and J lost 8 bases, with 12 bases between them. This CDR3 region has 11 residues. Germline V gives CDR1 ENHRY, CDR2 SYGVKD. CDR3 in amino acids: CATLRSDEQFF. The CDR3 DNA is TGTGCCACCCTGAGGTCGGATGAGCAGTTCTTC.

CDR3 in DNA: TGTGCCAGTACTCCCCAGGGGGCAAACATTCAGTACTTC. Its protein is CASTPQGANIQYF. This chain links TRBV19 with TRBJ2-4, with 8 bases aligning to TRBD1. V gave up 7 bases and J gave up 6 bases; unmatched junction bases: 5. The CDR3 is 13 residues long. CDR1 is LNHDA and CDR2 is SQIVND in the germline V gene (reference sequence).

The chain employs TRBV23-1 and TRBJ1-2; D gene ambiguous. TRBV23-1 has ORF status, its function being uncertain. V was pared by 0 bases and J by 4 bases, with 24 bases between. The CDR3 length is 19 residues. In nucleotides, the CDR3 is TGCGCCAGCAGTCAATCGGCAGGAGCCTCTTGCTCTGTGCTCTATGGCTACACCTTC. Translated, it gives CASSQSAGASCSVLYGYTF.

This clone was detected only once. The CDR3 sequence: CASSIGRARRTQYF. The CDR3 DNA sequence: TGTGCCAGTAGTATAGGGCGGGCCAGGCGGACCCAGTACTTC. V gene TRBV19 combines with J gene TRBJ2-5; D might be TRBD2 (5 bases). V was cut by 1 base and J by 7 bases, with 13 bases left in between. The V gene's germline CDR1 is LNHDA and CDR2 SQIVND (reference sequence). The CDR3 contains 14 residues.

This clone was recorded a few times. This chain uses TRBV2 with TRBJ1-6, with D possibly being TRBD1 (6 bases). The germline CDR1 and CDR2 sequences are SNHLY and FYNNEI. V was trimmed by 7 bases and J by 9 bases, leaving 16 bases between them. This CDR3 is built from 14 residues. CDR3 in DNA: TGTGCCAGCATCGGCGGGGGGCTGGGTTCACCCCTCCACTTT. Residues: CASIGGGLGSPLHF.

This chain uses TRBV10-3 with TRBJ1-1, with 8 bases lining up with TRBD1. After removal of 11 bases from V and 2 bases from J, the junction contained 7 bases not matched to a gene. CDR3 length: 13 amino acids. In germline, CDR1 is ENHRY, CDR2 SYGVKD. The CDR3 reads CAAQGAPNTEAFF. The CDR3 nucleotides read TGTGCCGCCCAGGGGGCCCCTAACACTGAAGCTTTCTTT.